The 11 T cell receptor beta chains in this list originate from one sample, sequenced in a study of T cell responses to AZD1222 COVID-19 vaccine. TCRdb's table, derived via immunoSEQ multiplex PCR, lists solely in-frame clones and lacks some. The sample yields 90,000 to 120,000 clones, around 94% seen once. Sequencing used peripheral blood, obtained on day 0 of AZD1222 vaccination. These receptors all come from an adult in good health.

The CDR3 loop is CASSFSAADRTRTF. CDR3 coding DNA: TGTGCCAGCAGCTTTTCCGCCGCGGACAGGACACGCACCTTC. This chain links TRBV5-6 with TRBJ1-2, with TRBD1 matching over 7 bases. This CDR3 has 14 residues. CDR1 and CDR2 (germline): SGHDT, YYEEEE. V lost 2 bases, J lost 13 bases, and 14 bases stayed unmatched.

The CDR3 DNA sequence: TGCGCCAGCAGCCAAGACCTAGGAACCATGGCCGACAAGAGATATGGCTACACCTTC. This translates into CASSQDLGTMADKRYGYTF. The rearrangement joins TRBV4-1 to TRBJ1-2; D is ambiguous. From germline, CDR1 is MGHRA and CDR2 YSYEKL. The CDR3 runs to 19 residues. The ends were cut back, 0 bases at V and 5 bases at J, with 25 bases in the middle.

J is TRBJ1-1 and V is TRBV20-1; TRBD1 might be the D (5 bases). Germline V gives CDR1 DFQATT, CDR2 SNEGSKA (reference sequence). The CDR3 loop spans 11 amino acids. V dropped 6 bases and J dropped 4 bases, with 9 bases sitting between them. The CDR3, as DNA: TGCAGTGCCAGGACATCCACTGAAGCTTTCTTT. It yields the protein CSARTSTEAFF.

This clone was seen only once. The genes are TRBV5-6 and TRBJ1-2, with 7 positions matching TRBD1. The CDR3 has 17 residues. V gave up 1 base and J gave up 0 bases; unmatched junction bases: 9. Looked up from germline, CDR1 is SGHDT and CDR2 is YYEEEE. The CDR3: CASSLLAQGTANYGYTF. CDR3 in DNA: TGTGCCAGCAGCTTGTTAGCACAGGGGACGGCTAACTATGGCTACACCTTC.

The rearrangement joins TRBV6-5 to TRBJ2-7; the match to TRBD1 covers 8 bases. Trimming took 6 bases from V and 7 from J; bases not matched to a gene: 11. This CDR3 is 14 amino acids long. The germline gives CDR1 MNHEY, CDR2 SVGAGI. The CDR3 DNA reads TGTGCCAGCAGCCCCCGGCACAGGGGGTGGGAGCAGTACTTC. Its protein product is CASSPRHRGWEQYF.

The gene calls are TRBV21-1 and TRBJ2-7; TRBD2 was called by the table and not checked on the DNA. TRBV21-1 is classified as a pseudogene. CDR3 length equals 16 residues. CDR3 region: CASSKEGGNDLGEQYF. The CDR3 DNA reads TGTGCCAGCAGCAAAGAGGGAGGAAACGATTTGGGCGAGCAGTACTTC.

This chain uses TRBV28 with TRBJ2-3; no reliable D call. Germline values: CDR1 MDHEN, CDR2 SYDVKM. The CDR3 contains 14 residues. V lost 7 bases and J lost 0, with 11 bases in between. The CDR3 loop is CASTLRGSTDTQYF. The DNA for the CDR3 is TGTGCCAGCACACTAAGAGGCAGCACAGATACGCAGTATTTT.

A single count supports this clone. V gene TRBV29-1 combines with J gene TRBJ1-2, with no clear D. The germline CDR1 and CDR2 sequences are SQVTM and ANQGSEA. V lost 1 base to trimming and J lost 7 bases, with 13 bases between them. CDR3 length equals 13 residues. The chain's CDR3 is CSVEGPGLGGYTF. The CDR3 nucleotides are TGCAGCGTTGAAGGTCCTGGGTTGGGTGGCTACACCTTC.

This chain links TRBV6-5 with TRBJ1-3; tentatively, D is TRBD1 (5 bases). The CDR3 runs to 15 residues. Trimming left V 10 bases short and J 0 bases short, with 16 bases between. Germline V lookup: CDR1 MNHEY, CDR2 SVGAGI. The CDR3 here is CATTLGGFSGNTIYF. CDR3 nucleotide sequence: TGTGCCACCACTTTGGGGGGATTCTCTGGAAACACCATATATTTT.

J is TRBJ1-5 and V is TRBV6-2 or TRBV6-3; TRBD1 is a possible D gene (6 bases). CDR1 MNHEY and CDR2 SVGEGT come from the germline V gene. The CDR3 runs to 15 residues. With 1 base removed from V and 6 bases from J, the gap between germline ends came to 13 bases. CDR3: CASSYLKQGAQPQHF. CDR3 DNA: TGTGCCAGCAGTTACTTGAAACAGGGTGCTCAGCCCCAGCATTTT.

This clone is a singleton in its sample. V and J are TRBV28 and TRBJ2-5; 12 bases line up with TRBD2. CDR1 is MDHEN and CDR2 is SYDVKM in the germline V gene. The length of the CDR3 is 15 residues. V was pared by 5 bases and J by 1 base, with 2 bases of the junction left unmatched. The CDR3, as DNA: TGTGCCAGCAGTCCGACTAGCGGGAGCCAAGAGACCCAGTACTTC. Encoded protein: CASSPTSGSQETQYF. The full variable domain, rest sourced from reference TRBV28 and TRBJ2-5, is DVKVTQSSRYLVKRTGEKVFLECVQDMDHENMFWYRQDPGLGLRLIYFSYDVKMKEKGDIPEGYSVSREKKERFSLILESASTNQTSMYLCASSPTSGSQETQYFGPGTRLLVL.